A selection of T cell receptor beta chains follows, all from one sample in a study of STAT3 mutations in large granular lymphocyte leukemia. Measured with immunoSEQ multiplex PCR; TCRdb has only the in-frame clones, and not every one. This table holds tens of thousands of clones, roughly 77% found once. The sequenced sample consisted of PBMCs. The receptors here all came from a human donor with T large granular lymphocyte leukemia. Some clones in this sample may be carry-over from other donors' samples. The conserved cysteine and the conserved F or W are not part of the CDR3 here. The order of the fields is J gene, clone size, V gene, CDR3 protein. Clone sizes are given selectively: once, few, many, or a class where the clone is expanded.

TRBJ2-2 | . | TRBV6-5 | ASSLLTVNTGELF
TRBJ2-5 | . | TRBV18 | ASSPRVNQETQY
TRBJ2-3 | . | TRBV14 | ASNPGGIYTQY
TRBJ2-2 | . | TRBV14 | ASSLLLGLGTGELF
TRBJ2-1 | . | TRBV2 | ASSEDTSSYNEQF
TRBJ1-5 | . | TRBV28 | ASRSTLGVQPQH
TRBJ2-3 | . | TRBV30 | AWATGRTDTQY
TRBJ1-2 | . | TRBV29-1 | SVVGRGRNYGYT
TRBJ2-3 | . | TRBV5-1 | ASSDPADTQY
TRBJ2-2 | . | TRBV23-1 | ASSPFGVASANTGELF
TRBJ2-7 | once | TRBV5-1 | ASSLGTAMWQY
TRBJ1-2 | . | TRBV28 | ASSSQTANYGYT
TRBJ2-3 | . | TRBV20-1 | SASGRDTQY
TRBJ2-3 | . | TRBV5-4 | ASSPTGQGAADTQY